Described below is a single T cell receptor (beta chain) sequence and its context. Its antigen is still unknown. The sample comes from a study of T cell responses to AZD1222 COVID-19 vaccine. Points from the study as a whole: Nearly half of unique spike-specific TCRs reportedly avoided B.1.351 and B.1.1.7 mutated regions. Sampled repertoires all dated from after the peak T cell response. Increased Spike-specific TCR breadth and depth were observed after two AZD1222 doses.

The protocol was immunoSEQ multiplex PCR, while the TCRdb copy is restricted to in-frame clones and leaves out a portion. This sample carries approximately 150,000 clones, approximately 91% of them seen once, and the ten largest clones take approximately 2%. CDR1 KGHSH and CDR2 LQKENI come from the germline V gene. Losses at the gene ends were 3 bases for V and 3 bases for J; bases not matched to a gene: 4. The length of the CDR3 is 15 residues. The origin of this receptor is an adult who received the AZD1222 COVID-19 vaccine. V usage is TRBV18 and J usage is TRBJ2-7; TRBD1 agrees at 11 bases. Here the sequenced sample was peripheral blood, taken 28 days after the second AZD1222 dose. The CDR3 DNA reads as TGTGCCAGCTCACCTCGGGGGACAGGGGGCTACGAGCAGTACTTC. Translated: CASSPRGTGGYEQYF.